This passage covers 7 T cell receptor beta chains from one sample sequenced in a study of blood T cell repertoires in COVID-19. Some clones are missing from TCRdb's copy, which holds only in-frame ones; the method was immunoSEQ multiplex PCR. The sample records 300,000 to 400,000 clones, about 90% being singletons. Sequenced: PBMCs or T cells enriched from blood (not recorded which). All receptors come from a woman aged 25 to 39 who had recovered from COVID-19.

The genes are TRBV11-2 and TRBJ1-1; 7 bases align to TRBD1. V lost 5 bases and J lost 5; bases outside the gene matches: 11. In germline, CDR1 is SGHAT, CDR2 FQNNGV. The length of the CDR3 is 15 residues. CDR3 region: CASSPLQGGDTEAFF. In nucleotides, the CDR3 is TGTGCCAGCAGCCCCCTGCAGGGGGGTGATACTGAAGCTTTCTTT. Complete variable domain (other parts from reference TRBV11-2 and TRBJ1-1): EAGVAQSPRYKIIEKRQSVAFWCNPISGHATLYWYQQILGQGPKLLIQFQNNGVVDDSQLPKDRFSAERLKGVDSTLKIQPAKLEDSAVYLCASSPLQGGDTEAFFGQGTRLTVV.

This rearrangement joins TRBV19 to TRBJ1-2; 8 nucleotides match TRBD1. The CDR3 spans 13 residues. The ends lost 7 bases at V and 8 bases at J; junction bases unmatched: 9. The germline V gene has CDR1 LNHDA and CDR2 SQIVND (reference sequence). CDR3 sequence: CASTMTGAWGYTF. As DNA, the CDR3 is TGTGCCAGTACCATGACAGGGGCGTGGGGCTACACCTTC.

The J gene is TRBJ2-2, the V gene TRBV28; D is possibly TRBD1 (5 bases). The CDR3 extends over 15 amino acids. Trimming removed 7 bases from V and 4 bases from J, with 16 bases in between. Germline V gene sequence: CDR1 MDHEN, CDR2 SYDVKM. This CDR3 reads CASNPWQGGTGELFF. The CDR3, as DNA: TGTGCCAGCAACCCCTGGCAGGGCGGCACCGGGGAGCTGTTTTTT.

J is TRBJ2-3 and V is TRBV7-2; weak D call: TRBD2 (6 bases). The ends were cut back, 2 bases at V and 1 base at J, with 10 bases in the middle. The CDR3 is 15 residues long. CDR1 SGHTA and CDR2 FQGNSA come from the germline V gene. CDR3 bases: TGTGCCAGCAGCTTAAACGGGGGAGGCACAGATACGCAGTATTTT. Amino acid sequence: CASSLNGGGTDTQYF.

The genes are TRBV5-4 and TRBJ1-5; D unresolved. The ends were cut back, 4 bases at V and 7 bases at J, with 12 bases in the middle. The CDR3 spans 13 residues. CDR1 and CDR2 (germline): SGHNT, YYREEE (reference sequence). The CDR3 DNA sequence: TGTGCCAGCAGCCCGGGGTTGATGCAGCCCCAGCATTTT. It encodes CASSPGLMQPQHF.

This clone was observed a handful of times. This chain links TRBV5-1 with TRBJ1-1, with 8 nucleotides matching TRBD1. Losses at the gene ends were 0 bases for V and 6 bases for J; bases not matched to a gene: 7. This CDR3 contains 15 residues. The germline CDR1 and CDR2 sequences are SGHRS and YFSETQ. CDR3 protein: CASSLAAGGDSEAFF. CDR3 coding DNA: TGCGCCAGCAGCTTGGCGGCAGGGGGCGATTCTGAAGCTTTCTTT. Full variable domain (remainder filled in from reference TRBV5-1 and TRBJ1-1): KAGVTQTPRYLIKTRGQQVTLSCSPISGHRSVSWYQQTPGQGLQFLFEYFSETQRNKGNFPGRFSGRQFSNSRSEMNVSTLELGDSALYLCASSLAAGGDSEAFFGQGTRLTVV.

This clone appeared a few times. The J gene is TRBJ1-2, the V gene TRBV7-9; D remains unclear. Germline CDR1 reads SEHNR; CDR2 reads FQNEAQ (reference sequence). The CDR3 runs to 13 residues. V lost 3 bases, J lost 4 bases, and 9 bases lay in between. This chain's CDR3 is CASSLRMGYGYTF. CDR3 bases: TGTGCCAGCAGCTTGAGGATGGGCTATGGCTACACCTTC. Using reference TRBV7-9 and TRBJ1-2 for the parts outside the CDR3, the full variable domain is DTGVSQNPRHKITKRGQNVTFRCDPISEHNRLYWYRQTLGQGPEFLTYFQNEAQLEKSRLLSDRFSAERPKGSFSTLEIQRTEQGDSAMYLCASSLRMGYGYTFGSGTRLTVV.